Described below is a single TCR beta chain sequence and its context. Antigen: not known. This record belongs to a study of blood T cells in healthy people across ages. The second PCR ran about 6 to 12 cycles with a sample-barcoded 5' primer and J-beta primers. Through a template-switch adaptor with 12 random nucleotides, each cDNA molecule received a tag. Per-sample output comprised a minimum of 3 million paired-end reads containing CDR3. TCRdb re-analysed the 5' RACE reads in MiXCR, keeping a single row per CDR3 protein. Of a few hundred thousand distinct CDR3 sequences in the sample, 27% were seen once. Healthy Caucasian individuals from Russia aged about 6 to 90 served as donors. Findings and caveats of the study: The recorded TCR beta diversity per million T cells decreased in a roughly linear manner with age.

The germline CDR1 and CDR2 sequences are LNHDA and SQIVND (reference sequence). The CDR3 covers 14 residues. This sequence was found in a woman between 65 and 79 years old in good health. The specimen was blood. V is TRBV19 and J is TRBJ2-5; possible D gene TRBD1, 7 bases. The J call is doubtful: the DNA matches TRBJ2-1 better. The CDR3: CASSIQAGGNEQFF. Written as DNA, the CDR3 is TGTGCCAGTAGTATCCAGGCAGGGGGGAATGAGCAGTTCTTC.